The 29 T cell receptor beta chains given below trace back to one sample, sequenced in a study of siplizumab effects on memory and regulatory T cells. Profiling relied on immunoSEQ multiplex PCR, and the TCRdb table lists in-frame clones only, not all of them. The table shows 100,000 to 110,000 clones, with roughly 93% occurring only once. The source material was non-Treg CD4+ T cells sorted from blood. Receptors originate from a human donor in good health.

This clone was seen only once. The chain uses TRBV5-1 and TRBJ2-1, with 11 bases identical to TRBD2. J lost 3 bases, V lost 4 bases, and 6 bases had no gene match. CDR3 length: 16 residues. Germline CDR1 SGHRS, CDR2 YFSETQ. For the CDR3, the DNA is TGCGCCAGCAGCCCTGGTGGGACTAGCGGCTACAATGAGCAGTTCTTC. It yields the protein CASSPGGTSGYNEQFF.

The CDR3 bases are TGCGCCAGCAGCTTGGGAAGCGGGAGGGGTAATGAGCAGTTCTTC. This encodes CASSLGSGRGNEQFF. This chain uses TRBV5-1 with TRBJ2-1; 10 bases map to TRBD2. The CDR3 is 15 residues long. Germline V gives CDR1 SGHRS, CDR2 YFSETQ. J lost 7 bases, V lost 0 bases, and 4 bases had no gene match.

This clone was observed once. The V gene is TRBV27, the J gene TRBJ2-7; a weak D match, TRBD1 (5 bases). Germline V lookup: CDR1 MNHEY, CDR2 SMNVEV (reference sequence). V was clipped by 4 bases and J by 3 bases, with 16 bases between them. CDR3 size: 15 residues. CDR3 region: CASSSPRTDNYEQYF. In DNA form, the CDR3 reads TGTGCCAGCAGTTCCCCTCGGACGGACAACTACGAGCAGTACTTC.

This chain uses TRBV6-1 with TRBJ2-7; TRBD2 aligns across 8 bases. This CDR3 region has 15 residues. CDR1 and CDR2 from the germline V gene are MNHNS and SASEGT. V was clipped by 2 bases and J by 7 bases; unmatched bases: 10. CDR3 in amino acids: CASSELSSGRGEQYF. For the CDR3, the DNA is TGTGCCAGCAGTGAACTTTCCAGCGGGAGAGGGGAGCAGTACTTC.

V gene TRBV9 combines with J gene TRBJ2-3; 8 nucleotides line up with TRBD2. Germline CDR1 and CDR2: SGDLS and YYNGEE. V gave up 2 bases and J gave up 3 bases; unmatched junction bases: 8. This CDR3 is built from 16 residues. The CDR3 coding sequence is TGTGCCAGCAGCGTCGGTAGCGGGGCACTAACAGATACGCAGTATTTT. Its protein is CASSVGSGALTDTQYF.

The V and J genes are TRBV5-4 and TRBJ1-4, with D maybe TRBD1 (6 bases). V lost 4 bases, J lost 8 bases, and 21 bases lay in between. There are 16 residues in the CDR3. Germline loops: CDR1 SGHNT, CDR2 YYREEE (reference sequence). The DNA for the CDR3 is TGTGCCAGCAGCAGAACAGCCAAAGGGGGGTACGAAAAACTGTTTTTT. Its protein is CASSRTAKGGYEKLFF.

The chain uses TRBV14 and TRBJ2-7; D ambiguous. The CDR3 consists of 11 residues. Trimming removed 6 bases at V and 3 bases at J, with 6 bases between. Germline V gene data show CDR1 as SGHDN and CDR2 as FVKESK. CDR3: CASSVNYEQYF. DNA for the CDR3: TGTGCCAGCAGTGTGAACTACGAGCAGTACTTC.

V and J are TRBV27 and TRBJ1-3; no clear D. CDR1 MNHEY and CDR2 SMNVEV come from the germline V gene (reference sequence). V dropped 6 bases and J dropped 7 bases, with 13 bases sitting between them. The CDR3 runs 13 residues. CDR3: CASRPLGWNTIYF. CDR3 sequence (DNA): TGTGCCAGCAGGCCGTTAGGTTGGAACACCATATATTTT.

The rearrangement joins TRBV6-1 to TRBJ2-1; D is tentatively TRBD1 or TRBD2 (5 bases each). Looked up from germline, CDR1 is MNHNS and CDR2 is SASEGT. Trimming stripped 8 bases from V and 3 bases from J, with 17 bases between. The CDR3 loop spans 15 amino acids. DNA of the CDR3: TGTGCCAGCGCCCGGGACCCAGATTTCTACAATGAGCAGTTCTTC. Amino acids: CASARDPDFYNEQFF.

J is TRBJ2-1 and V is TRBV5-6; possibly TRBD2 for D (6 bases). The V end lost 1 base, the J end lost 6 bases, and 14 bases lay between the germline ends. CDR1 SGHDT and CDR2 YYEEEE come from the germline V gene. The CDR3 length is 15 residues. The CDR3 loop is CASSLQRVRPNEQFF. Written as DNA, the CDR3 is TGTGCCAGCAGCTTGCAGCGGGTCCGTCCCAATGAGCAGTTCTTC.

The table lists this clone with many counts. This chain joins TRBV7-9 and TRBJ1-1, with TRBD1 as a possible D gene (5 bases). With 4 bases removed from V and 3 bases from J, the gap between germline ends came to 12 bases. Germline CDR1 SEHNR, CDR2 FQNEAQ (reference sequence). CDR3 length: 14 residues. The CDR3 here is CASSSGLPDTEAFF. CDR3 coding DNA: TGTGCCAGCAGCTCGGGACTTCCGGACACTGAAGCTTTCTTT.

CDR3 sequence: CASSSKVGGGSYGYTF. The CDR3 region has the DNA TGTGCCAGTAGTTCCAAGGTGGGCGGCGGAAGCTATGGCTACACCTTC. This chain links TRBV19 with TRBJ1-2; D unresolved. Germline-derived CDR1 and CDR2 are LNHDA and SQIVND (reference sequence). V lost 5 bases to trimming and J lost 4 bases, with 20 bases between them. CDR3 length equals 16 residues.

The chain joins TRBV19 to TRBJ1-2; TRBD1 matches 7 bases. Unmatched junction bases numbered 10, after V lost 6 bases and J lost 6 bases. This CDR3 comprises 14 residues. The germline CDR1 and CDR2 sequences are LNHDA and SQIVND (reference sequence). The CDR3 DNA sequence: TGTGCCAGTAGCCGAAGGACAGGAGTGAATGGCTACACCTTC. Translating gives CASSRRTGVNGYTF. Supplemented by reference TRBV19 and TRBJ1-2, the full variable domain reads DGGITQSPKYLFRKEGQNVTLSCEQNLNHDAMYWYRQDPGQGLRLIYYSQIVNDFQKGDIAEGYSVSREKKESFPLTVTSAQKNPTAFYLCASSRRTGVNGYTFGSGTRLTVV.

This chain connects TRBV11-2 to TRBJ2-3; 7 bases line up with TRBD2. Germline lookup yields CDR1 SGHAT and CDR2 FQNNGV. CDR3 length: 12 residues. With V trimmed by 6 bases and J by 8 bases, 5 bases remained unmatched. Written as DNA, the CDR3 is TGTGCCAGCAGTCGGAGGGAGGGTACGCAGTATTTT. Its protein product is CASSRREGTQYF.

The chain is built from TRBV2 and TRBJ1-5, with D tentatively TRBD1 (6 bases). Deletions cut 4 bases from V and 5 bases from J, with 12 bases between. Germline V gene sequence: CDR1 SNHLY, CDR2 FYNNEI. This CDR3 has 14 amino acids. The CDR3 protein is CASSAQTGDQPQHF. The CDR3 DNA follows: TGTGCCAGCAGTGCCCAGACAGGTGATCAGCCCCAGCATTTT.

The gene calls are TRBV20-1 and TRBJ2-1; D not resolved. Trimming took 5 bases from V and 10 from J, leaving 9 bases between them. Germline CDR1 and CDR2: DFQATT and SNEGSKA (reference sequence). The CDR3 runs 10 residues. The CDR3 sequence: CSAPWGEQFF. The DNA for the CDR3 is TGCAGTGCTCCCTGGGGAGAGCAGTTCTTC.

The chain joins TRBV2 to TRBJ1-2; no reliable D call. In germline, CDR1 is SNHLY, CDR2 FYNNEI. The CDR3 is 13 amino acids. V lost 0 bases and J lost 12, with 14 bases in between. CDR3 bases: TGTGCCAGCAGTGAAGCGTTGGGTCAGCTCCACACCTTC. This translates into CASSEALGQLHTF.

For the CDR3, the DNA is TGCAGCGTTGAGGGGATGCCAGCTAATGAAAAACTGTTTTTT. Its protein product is CSVEGMPANEKLFF. The chain recombines TRBV29-1 with TRBJ1-4; D not certain. Germline V gene data show CDR1 as SQVTM and CDR2 as ANQGSEA. Between the trimmed V and J ends, which lost 3 bases and 3 bases, there was a span of 11 bases. CDR3 size: 14 residues.

The chain carries TRBV2 and TRBJ2-3, with 7 bases aligning to TRBD2. J was trimmed by 7 bases and V by 5 bases; bases with no gene match: 6. The CDR3 is 13 residues long. Germline CDR1 SNHLY, CDR2 FYNNEI. The DNA of the CDR3 is TGTGCCAGCAGTAACGGGAGGCTGAATACGCAGTATTTT. It translates to CASSNGRLNTQYF.

The genes are TRBV2 and TRBJ1-2; D might be TRBD1 (5 bases). V was shortened by 6 bases and J by 8 bases, with 13 bases between the two germline ends. This CDR3 has 12 residues. Germline assignment: CDR1 SNHLY and CDR2 FYNNEI. Here the CDR3 reads CASSPLGGGYTF. CDR3 coding DNA: TGTGCCAGCAGCCCCCTCGGGGGAGGCTACACCTTC.

V gene TRBV6-6 combines with J gene TRBJ2-2; weak D call: TRBD1 (5 bases). V lost 5 bases to trimming and J lost 0 bases, with 10 bases between them. CDR3 length equals 15 residues. Germline CDR1 and CDR2: MNHNY and SVGAGI (reference sequence). In nucleotides, the CDR3 is TGTGCCAGCAGTCGGACACAATCGAACACCGGGGAGCTGTTTTTT. The encoded protein is CASSRTQSNTGELFF.

The chain employs TRBV5-1 and TRBJ2-7; 8 bases line up with TRBD1. V shed 10 bases and J 2 bases; nucleotides not matched to a gene: 5. CDR3 length: 12 residues. CDR1 SGHRS and CDR2 YFSETQ come from the germline V gene. CDR3: CAFRGLPYEQYF. The CDR3 DNA reads TGCGCCTTCAGGGGGCTGCCCTACGAGCAGTACTTC.

This chain joins TRBV6-5 and TRBJ2-2; weak D call: TRBD2 (6 bases). The ends were cut back, 7 bases at V and 4 bases at J, with 16 bases in the middle. The CDR3 spans 15 residues. Germline loops: CDR1 MNHEY, CDR2 SVGAGI. The CDR3: CASTLSGPITGELFF. As DNA, the CDR3 is TGTGCCAGCACCCTAAGCGGGCCAATCACCGGGGAGCTGTTTTTT.

The CDR3 protein is CASSLIAGGVYNEQFF. CDR3 nucleotide sequence: TGTGCCAGCAGCTTAATTGCAGGGGGGGTCTACAATGAGCAGTTCTTC. The rearrangement uses TRBV5-6 and TRBJ2-1; D may correspond to TRBD1 or TRBD2 (7 bases each). This CDR3 comprises 16 residues. Germline V gives CDR1 SGHDT, CDR2 YYEEEE. Trimming stripped 2 bases from V and 3 bases from J, with 15 bases between.

This chain links TRBV5-4 with TRBJ2-3; the D is unclear. CDR1 is SGHNT and CDR2 is YYREEE in the germline V gene (reference sequence). V was shortened by 4 bases and J by 4 bases, with 16 bases between the two germline ends. CDR3 size: 15 residues. The CDR3 DNA follows: TGTGCCAGCAGCCCCCTGGTGTCGAGCGCAGATACGCAGTATTTT. Its translation: CASSPLVSSADTQYF.

The chain recombines TRBV5-6 with TRBJ2-4, with D perhaps given as TRBD1 or TRBD2 (5 bases each). The CDR3 contains 16 residues. The germline V gene encodes CDR1 SGHDT and CDR2 YYEEEE. V was cut by 5 bases and J by 3 bases, with 18 bases left in between. The CDR3 protein is CASSQGVGVGKNIQYF. CDR3 nucleotide sequence: TGTGCCAGCAGTCAGGGCGTGGGGGTAGGCAAAAACATTCAGTACTTC.

The chain carries TRBV19 and TRBJ1-5; D not certain. Trimming took 4 bases from V and 4 from J, leaving 8 bases between them. Looked up from germline, CDR1 is LNHDA and CDR2 is SQIVND (reference sequence). The CDR3 consists of 13 residues. CDR3 amino acids: CASSKDGNQPQHF. The DNA for the CDR3 is TGTGCCAGTAGTAAGGACGGAAATCAGCCCCAGCATTTT.

The V and J genes are TRBV7-8 and TRBJ2-7; the D is unclear. There are 14 residues in the CDR3. Germline CDR1 and CDR2: SGHVS and FQNEAQ. The V and J ends lost 0 bases and 5 bases respectively, with 11 bases between them. The CDR3 spells CASSLAWVSNEQYF. The CDR3, as DNA: TGTGCCAGCAGCTTAGCTTGGGTCTCTAACGAGCAGTACTTC. Full variable domain (outside the CDR3, taken from reference TRBV7-8 and TRBJ2-7): GAGVSQSPRYKVAKRGQDVALRCDPISGHVSLFWYQQALGQGPEFLTYFQNEAQLDKSGLPSDRFFAERPEGSVSTLKIQRTQQEDSAVYLCASSLAWVSNEQYFGPGTRLTVT.

The chain employs TRBV19 and TRBJ1-2, with TRBD1 as a possible D gene (5 bases). Germline V CDR1 and CDR2: LNHDA, SQIVND (reference sequence). The germline V and J ends were trimmed by 2 bases and 8 bases, with 12 bases remaining between them. The CDR3 is 13 residues long. In nucleotides, the CDR3 is TGTGCCAGTAGTATACAGGGTAAGGACGGCTACACCTTC. It codes for CASSIQGKDGYTF. The full variable domain, completed using reference TRBV19 and TRBJ1-2, is DGGITQSPKYLFRKEGQNVTLSCEQNLNHDAMYWYRQDPGQGLRLIYYSQIVNDFQKGDIAEGYSVSREKKESFPLTVTSAQKNPTAFYLCASSIQGKDGYTFGSGTRLTVV.